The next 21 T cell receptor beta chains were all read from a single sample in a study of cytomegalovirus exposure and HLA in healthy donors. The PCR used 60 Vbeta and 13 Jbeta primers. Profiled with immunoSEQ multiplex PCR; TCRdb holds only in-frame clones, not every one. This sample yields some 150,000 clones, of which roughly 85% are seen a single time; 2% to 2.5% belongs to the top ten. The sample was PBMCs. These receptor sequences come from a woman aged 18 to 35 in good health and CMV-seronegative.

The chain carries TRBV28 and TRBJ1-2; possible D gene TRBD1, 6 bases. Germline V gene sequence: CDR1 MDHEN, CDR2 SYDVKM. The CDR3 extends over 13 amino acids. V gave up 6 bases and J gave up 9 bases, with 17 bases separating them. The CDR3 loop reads CASSWTASRSYTF. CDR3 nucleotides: TGTGCCAGCAGCTGGACAGCCTCGAGGAGCTACACCTTC.

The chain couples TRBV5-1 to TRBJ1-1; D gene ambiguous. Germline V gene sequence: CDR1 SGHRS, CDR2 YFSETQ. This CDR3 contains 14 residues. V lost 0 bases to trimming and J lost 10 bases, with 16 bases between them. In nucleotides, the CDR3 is TGCGCCAGCAGCTTGGACGGACGAGGGTTGGGAGCTTTCTTT. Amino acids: CASSLDGRGLGAFF.

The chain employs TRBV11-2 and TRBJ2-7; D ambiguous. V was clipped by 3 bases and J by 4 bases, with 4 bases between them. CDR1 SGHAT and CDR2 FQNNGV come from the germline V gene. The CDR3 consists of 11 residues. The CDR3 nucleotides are TGTGCCAGCAGCTTTAAATACGAGCAGTACTTC. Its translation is CASSFKYEQYF.

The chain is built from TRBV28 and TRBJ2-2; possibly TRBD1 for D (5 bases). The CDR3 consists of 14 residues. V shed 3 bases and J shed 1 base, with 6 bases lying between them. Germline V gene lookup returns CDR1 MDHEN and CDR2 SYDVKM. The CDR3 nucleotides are TGTGCCAGCAGTTTTACAGGGAACACCGGGGAGCTGTTTTTT. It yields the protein CASSFTGNTGELFF.

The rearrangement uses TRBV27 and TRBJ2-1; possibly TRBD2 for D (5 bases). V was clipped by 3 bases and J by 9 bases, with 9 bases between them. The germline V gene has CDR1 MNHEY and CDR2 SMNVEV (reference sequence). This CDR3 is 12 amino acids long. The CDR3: CASSFGGGEQFF. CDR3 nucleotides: TGTGCCAGCAGTTTCGGAGGAGGTGAGCAGTTCTTC.

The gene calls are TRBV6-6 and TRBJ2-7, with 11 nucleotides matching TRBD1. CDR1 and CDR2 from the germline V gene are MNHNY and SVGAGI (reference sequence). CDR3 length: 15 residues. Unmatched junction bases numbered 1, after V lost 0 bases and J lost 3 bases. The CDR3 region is CASSYSGTGGYEQYF. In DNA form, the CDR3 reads TGTGCCAGCAGTTACTCAGGGACAGGGGGCTACGAGCAGTACTTC.

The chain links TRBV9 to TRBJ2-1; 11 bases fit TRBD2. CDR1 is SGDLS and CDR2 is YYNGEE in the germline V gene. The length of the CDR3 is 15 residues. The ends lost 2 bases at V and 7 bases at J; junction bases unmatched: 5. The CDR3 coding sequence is TGTGCCAGCAGCGTTTGGGGACTAGCGGAGAATGAGCAGTTCTTC. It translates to CASSVWGLAENEQFF.

CDR3 amino acids: CASSPRQGAREKLFF. The CDR3 DNA is TGTGCCAGTAGTCCGCGACAGGGGGCAAGGGAAAAACTGTTTTTT. The chain couples TRBV19 to TRBJ1-4, with 10 bases lining up with TRBD1. Germline V CDR1 and CDR2: LNHDA, SQIVND (reference sequence). The CDR3 sequence is 15 residues long. V was clipped by 5 bases and J by 8 bases; unmatched bases: 8.

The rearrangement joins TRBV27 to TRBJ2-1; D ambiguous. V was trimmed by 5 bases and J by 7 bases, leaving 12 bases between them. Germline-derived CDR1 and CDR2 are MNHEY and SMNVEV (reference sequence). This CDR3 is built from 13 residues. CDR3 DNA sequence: TGTGCCAGCAGTATTACCCCGAGGAATGAGCAGTTCTTC. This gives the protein CASSITPRNEQFF.

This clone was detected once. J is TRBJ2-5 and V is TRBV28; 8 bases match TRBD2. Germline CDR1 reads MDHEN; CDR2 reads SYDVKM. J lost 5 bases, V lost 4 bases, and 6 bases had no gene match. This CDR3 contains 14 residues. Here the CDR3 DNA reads TGTGCCAGCAGTTCCGGACTAGCTAGGGAGACCCAGTACTTC. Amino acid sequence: CASSSGLARETQYF.

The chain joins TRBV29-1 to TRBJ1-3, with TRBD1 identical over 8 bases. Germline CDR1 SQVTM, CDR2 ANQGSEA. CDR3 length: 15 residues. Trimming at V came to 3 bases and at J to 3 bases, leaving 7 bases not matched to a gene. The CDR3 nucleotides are TGCAGCGTTGATGTCGGGACAGGCTTTGGAAACACCATATATTTT. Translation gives CSVDVGTGFGNTIYF.

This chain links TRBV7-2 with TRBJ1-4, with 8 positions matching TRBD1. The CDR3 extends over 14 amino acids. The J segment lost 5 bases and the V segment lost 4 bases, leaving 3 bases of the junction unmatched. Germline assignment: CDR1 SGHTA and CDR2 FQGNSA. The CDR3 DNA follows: TGTGCCAGCAGCTCGCGGACAGGGAATGAAAAACTGTTTTTT. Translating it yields CASSSRTGNEKLFF.

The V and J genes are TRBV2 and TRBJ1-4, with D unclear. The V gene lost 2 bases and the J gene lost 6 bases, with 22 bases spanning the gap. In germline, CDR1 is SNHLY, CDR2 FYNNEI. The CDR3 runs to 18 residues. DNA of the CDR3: TGTGCCAGCAGTGAATTTTTTTCGAGACTGAGAGCGGATGAAAAACTGTTTTTT. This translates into CASSEFFSRLRADEKLFF.

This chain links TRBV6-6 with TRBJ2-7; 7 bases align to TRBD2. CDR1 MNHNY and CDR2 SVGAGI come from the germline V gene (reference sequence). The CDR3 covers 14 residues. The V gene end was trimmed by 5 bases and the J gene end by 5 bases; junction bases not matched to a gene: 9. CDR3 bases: TGTGCCAGCAGTCCCACCGGGACTAACAACGAGCAGTACTTC. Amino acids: CASSPTGTNNEQYF.

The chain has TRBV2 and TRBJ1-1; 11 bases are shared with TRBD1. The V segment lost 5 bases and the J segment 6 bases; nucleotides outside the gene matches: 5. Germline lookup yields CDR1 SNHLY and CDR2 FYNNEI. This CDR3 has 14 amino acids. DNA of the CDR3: TGTGCCAGCAGTAGGGACAGGGGGTGGGCTGAAGCTTTCTTT. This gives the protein CASSRDRGWAEAFF.

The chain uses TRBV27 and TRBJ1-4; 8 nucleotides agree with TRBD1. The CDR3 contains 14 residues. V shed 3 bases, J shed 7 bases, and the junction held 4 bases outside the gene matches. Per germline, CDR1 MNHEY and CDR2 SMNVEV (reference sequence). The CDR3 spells CASSLFQGAEKLFF. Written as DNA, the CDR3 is TGTGCCAGCAGTTTGTTTCAGGGGGCTGAAAAACTGTTTTTT.

In DNA form, the CDR3 reads TGTGCCAGCAGTGAAGCCGGGGGGCCAAACATTCAGTACTTC. Translated, it gives CASSEAGGPNIQYF. This rearrangement joins TRBV6-1 to TRBJ2-4; D may be TRBD2 (7 bases). Germline V gene sequence: CDR1 MNHNS, CDR2 SASEGT. Trimming stripped 0 bases from V and 6 bases from J, with 9 bases between. CDR3 length: 14 amino acids.

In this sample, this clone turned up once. The CDR3 loop reads CSVDSDSSNQPQHF. As DNA, the CDR3 is TGCAGCGTCGACTCGGACAGTAGCAATCAGCCCCAGCATTTT. The V and J genes are TRBV29-1 and TRBJ1-5; a weak D match, TRBD1 (6 bases). The ends were cut back, 6 bases at V and 0 bases at J, with 12 bases in the middle. The germline gives CDR1 SQVTM, CDR2 ANQGSEA. The length of the CDR3 is 14 residues.

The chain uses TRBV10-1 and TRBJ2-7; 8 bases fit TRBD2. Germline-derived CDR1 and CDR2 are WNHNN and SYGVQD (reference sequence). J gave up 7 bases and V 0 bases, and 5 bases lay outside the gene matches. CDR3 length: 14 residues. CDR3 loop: CASSESAGGTEQYF. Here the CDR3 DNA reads TGCGCCAGCAGTGAGTCTGCGGGGGGTACGGAGCAGTACTTC.

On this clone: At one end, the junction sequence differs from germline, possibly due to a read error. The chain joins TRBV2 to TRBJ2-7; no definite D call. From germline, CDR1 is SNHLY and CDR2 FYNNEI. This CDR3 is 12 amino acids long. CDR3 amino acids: CASSEDPWSHSF. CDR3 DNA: TGTGCCAGCAGTGAAGATCCATGGTCCCACTCTTTC. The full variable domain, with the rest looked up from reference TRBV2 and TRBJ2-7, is EPEVTQTPSHQVTQMGQEVILRCVPISNHLYFYWYRQILGQKVEFLVSFYNNEISEKSEIFDDQFSVERPDGSNFTLKIRSTKLEDSAMYFCASSEDPWSHSFGPGTRLTVT.

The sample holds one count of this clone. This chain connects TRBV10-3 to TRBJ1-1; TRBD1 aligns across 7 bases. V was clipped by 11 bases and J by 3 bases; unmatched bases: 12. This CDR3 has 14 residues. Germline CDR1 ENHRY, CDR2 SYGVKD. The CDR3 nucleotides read TGTGCCGGCCAGAAGGGGGCAGGGGACACTGAAGCTTTCTTT. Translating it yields CAGQKGAGDTEAFF.